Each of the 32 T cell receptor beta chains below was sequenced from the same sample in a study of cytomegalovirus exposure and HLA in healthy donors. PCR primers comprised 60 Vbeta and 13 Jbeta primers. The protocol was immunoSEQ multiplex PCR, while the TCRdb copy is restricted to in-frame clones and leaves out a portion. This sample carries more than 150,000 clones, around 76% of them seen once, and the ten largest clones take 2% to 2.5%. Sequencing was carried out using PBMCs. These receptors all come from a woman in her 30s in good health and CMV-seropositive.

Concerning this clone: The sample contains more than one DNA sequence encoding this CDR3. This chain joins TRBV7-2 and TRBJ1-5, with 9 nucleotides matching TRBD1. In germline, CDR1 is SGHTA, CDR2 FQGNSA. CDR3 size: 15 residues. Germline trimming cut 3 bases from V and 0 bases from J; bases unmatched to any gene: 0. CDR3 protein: CASSLDRGSNQPQHF. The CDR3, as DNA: TGTGCCAGCAGCTTGGACAGGGGTAGCAATCAGCCCCAGCATTTT. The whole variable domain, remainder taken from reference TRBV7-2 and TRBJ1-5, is GAGVSQSPSNKVTEKGKDVELRCDPISGHTALYWYRQSLGQGLEFLIYFQGNSAPDKSGLPSDRFSAERTGGSVSTLTIQRTQQEDSAVYLCASSLDRGSNQPQHFGDGTRLSIL.

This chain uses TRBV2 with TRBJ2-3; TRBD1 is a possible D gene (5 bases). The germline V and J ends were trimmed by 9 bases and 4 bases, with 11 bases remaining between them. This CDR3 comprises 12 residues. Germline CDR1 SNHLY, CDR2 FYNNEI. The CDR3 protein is CARNAGSDTQYF. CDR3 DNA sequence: TGTGCCAGGAACGCAGGGTCAGATACGCAGTATTTT.

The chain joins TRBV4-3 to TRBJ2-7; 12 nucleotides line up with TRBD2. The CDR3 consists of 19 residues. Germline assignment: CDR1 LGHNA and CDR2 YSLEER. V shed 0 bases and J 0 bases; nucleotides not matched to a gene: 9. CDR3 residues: CASSQEWTSGATLSYEQYF. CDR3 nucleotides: TGCGCCAGCAGCCAAGAGTGGACTAGCGGGGCCACCCTCTCCTACGAGCAGTACTTC.

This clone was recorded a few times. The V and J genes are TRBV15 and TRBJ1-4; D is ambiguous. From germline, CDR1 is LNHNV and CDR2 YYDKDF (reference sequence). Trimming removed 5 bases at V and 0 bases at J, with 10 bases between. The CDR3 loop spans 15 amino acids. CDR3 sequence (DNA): TGTGCCACCAGCCCTAAACTTGCAACTAATGAAAAACTGTTTTTT. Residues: CATSPKLATNEKLFF.

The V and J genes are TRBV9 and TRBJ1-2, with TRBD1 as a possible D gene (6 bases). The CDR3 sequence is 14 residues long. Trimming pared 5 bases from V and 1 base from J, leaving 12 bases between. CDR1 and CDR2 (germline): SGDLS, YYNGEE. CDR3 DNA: TGTGCCAGCAGATCAACGGGACATAACTATGGCTACACCTTC. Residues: CASRSTGHNYGYTF.

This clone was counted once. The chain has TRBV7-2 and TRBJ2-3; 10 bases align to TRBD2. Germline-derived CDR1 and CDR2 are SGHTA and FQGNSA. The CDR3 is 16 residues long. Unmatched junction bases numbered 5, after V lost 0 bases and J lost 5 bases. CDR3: CASSLATSGVLDTQYF. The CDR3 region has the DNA TGTGCCAGCAGCTTAGCTACTAGCGGGGTGCTAGATACGCAGTATTTT.

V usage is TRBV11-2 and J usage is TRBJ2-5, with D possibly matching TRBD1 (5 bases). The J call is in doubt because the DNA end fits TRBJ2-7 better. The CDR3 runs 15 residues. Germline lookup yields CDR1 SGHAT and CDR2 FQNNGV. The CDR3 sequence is CASSLDLQEYYEQYF. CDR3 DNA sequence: TGTGCCAGCAGCTTAGATTTACAGGAGTACTACGAGCAGTACTTC.

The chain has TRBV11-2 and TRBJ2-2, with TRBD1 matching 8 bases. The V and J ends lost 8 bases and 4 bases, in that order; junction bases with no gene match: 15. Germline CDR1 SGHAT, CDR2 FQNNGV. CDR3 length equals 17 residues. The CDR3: CASGSGRGRPGTGELFF. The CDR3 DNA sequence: TGTGCCAGCGGCTCAGGCAGGGGGCGCCCGGGCACCGGGGAGCTGTTTTTT. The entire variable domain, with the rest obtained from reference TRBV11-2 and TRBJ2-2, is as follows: EAGVAQSPRYKIIEKRQSVAFWCNPISGHATLYWYQQILGQGPKLLIQFQNNGVVDDSQLPKDRFSAERLKGVDSTLKIQPAKLEDSAVYLCASGSGRGRPGTGELFFGEGSRLTVL.

CDR3 nucleotide sequence: TGTGCCAGCAAAAGGACAGGGGGCGCCGAGCAGTACTTC. Its translation: CASKRTGGAEQYF. The V call is TRBV14, the J call TRBJ2-7; 11 nucleotides match TRBD1. CDR1 SGHDN and CDR2 FVKESK come from the germline V gene. J gave up 6 bases and V 7 bases, and 5 bases lay outside the gene matches. The CDR3 covers 13 residues. The full variable domain, its missing parts supplied by reference TRBV14 and TRBJ2-7, is EAGVTQFPSHSVIEKGQTVTLRCDPISGHDNLYWYRRVMGKEIKFLLHFVKESKQDESGMPNNRFLAERTGGTYSTLKVQPAELEDSGVYFCASKRTGGAEQYFGPGTRLTVT.

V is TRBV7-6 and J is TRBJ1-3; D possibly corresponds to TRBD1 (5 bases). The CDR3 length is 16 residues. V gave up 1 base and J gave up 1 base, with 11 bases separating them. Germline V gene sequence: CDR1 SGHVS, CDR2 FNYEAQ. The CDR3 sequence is CASSLGGLTSGNTIYF. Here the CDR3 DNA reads TGTGCCAGCAGCTTAGGGGGACTGACTTCTGGAAACACCATATATTTT.

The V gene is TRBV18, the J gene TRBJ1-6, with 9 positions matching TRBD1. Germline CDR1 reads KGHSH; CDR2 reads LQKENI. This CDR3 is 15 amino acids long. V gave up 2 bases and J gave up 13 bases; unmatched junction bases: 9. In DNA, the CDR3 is TGTGCCAGCTCACCAGGACAGGGGTCCTCCTTTCCCCTCCACTTT. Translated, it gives CASSPGQGSSFPLHF.

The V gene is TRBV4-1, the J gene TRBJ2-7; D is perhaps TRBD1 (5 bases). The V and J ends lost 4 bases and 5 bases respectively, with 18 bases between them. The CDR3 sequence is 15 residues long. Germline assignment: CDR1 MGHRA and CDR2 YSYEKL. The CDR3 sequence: CASSRIDQGSNEQYF. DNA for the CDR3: TGCGCCAGCAGCCGCATAGACCAGGGATCGAACGAGCAGTACTTC.

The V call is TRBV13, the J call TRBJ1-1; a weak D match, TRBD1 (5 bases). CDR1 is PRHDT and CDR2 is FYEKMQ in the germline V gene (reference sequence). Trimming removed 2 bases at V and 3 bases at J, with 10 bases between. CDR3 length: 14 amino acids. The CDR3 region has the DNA TGTGCCAGCAGCTTATCAGGGTGGTACACTGAAGCTTTCTTT. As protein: CASSLSGWYTEAFF.

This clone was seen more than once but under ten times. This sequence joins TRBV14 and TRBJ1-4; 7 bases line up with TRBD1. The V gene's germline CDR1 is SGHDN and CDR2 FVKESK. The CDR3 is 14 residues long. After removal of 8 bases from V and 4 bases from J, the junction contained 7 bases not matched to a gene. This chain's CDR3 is CASGRGRNNEKLFF. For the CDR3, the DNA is TGTGCCAGCGGTAGGGGGCGGAATAATGAAAAACTGTTTTTT.

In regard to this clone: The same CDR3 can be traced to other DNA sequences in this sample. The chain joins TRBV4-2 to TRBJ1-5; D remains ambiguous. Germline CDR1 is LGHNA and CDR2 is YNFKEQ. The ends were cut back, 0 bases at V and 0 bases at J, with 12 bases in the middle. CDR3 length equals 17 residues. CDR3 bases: TGTGCCAGCAGCCAAGATATCGCGAGCCATAGCAATCAGCCCCAGCATTTT. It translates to CASSQDIASHSNQPQHF.

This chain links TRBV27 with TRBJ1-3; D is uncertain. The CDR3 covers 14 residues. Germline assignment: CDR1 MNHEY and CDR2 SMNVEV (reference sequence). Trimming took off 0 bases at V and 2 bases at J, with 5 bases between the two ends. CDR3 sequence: CASSLSRAGNTIYF. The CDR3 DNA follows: TGTGCCAGCAGTTTATCGAGGGCTGGAAACACCATATATTTT.

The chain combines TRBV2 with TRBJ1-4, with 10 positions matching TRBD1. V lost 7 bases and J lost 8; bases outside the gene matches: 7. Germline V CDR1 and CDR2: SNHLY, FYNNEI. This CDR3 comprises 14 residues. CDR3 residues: CASITTGGSEKLFF. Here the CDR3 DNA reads TGTGCCAGCATTACGACAGGGGGCAGCGAAAAACTGTTTTTT.

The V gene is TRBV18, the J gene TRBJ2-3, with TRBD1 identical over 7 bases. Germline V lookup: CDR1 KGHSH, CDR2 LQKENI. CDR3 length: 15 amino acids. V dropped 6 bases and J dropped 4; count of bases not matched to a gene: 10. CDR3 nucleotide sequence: TGTGCCAGCTCTTCAGGACAGGTTTACGCAGATACGCAGTATTTT. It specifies CASSSGQVYADTQYF.

The CDR3: CASSRDRGGETQYF. Written as DNA, the CDR3 is TGTGCCAGCTCACGGGACAGGGGTGGAGAGACCCAGTACTTC. The chain combines TRBV18 with TRBJ2-5; 10 nucleotides align to TRBD1. Germline CDR1 and CDR2: KGHSH and LQKENI. CDR3 length: 14 residues. Losses at the gene ends were 4 bases for V and 4 bases for J; bases not matched to a gene: 3.

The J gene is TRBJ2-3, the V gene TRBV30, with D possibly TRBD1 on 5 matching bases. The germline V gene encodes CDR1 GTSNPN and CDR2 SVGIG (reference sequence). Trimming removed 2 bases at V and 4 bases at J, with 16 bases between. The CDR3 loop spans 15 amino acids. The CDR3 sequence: CAWSLDTKGADTQYF. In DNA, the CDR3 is TGTGCCTGGAGTTTGGACACAAAAGGGGCAGATACGCAGTATTTT. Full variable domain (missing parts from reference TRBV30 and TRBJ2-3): SQTIHQWPATLVQPVGSPLSLECTVEGTSNPNLYWYRQAAGRGLQLLFYSVGIGQISSEVPQNLSASRPQDRQFILSSKKLLLSDSGFYLCAWSLDTKGADTQYFGPGTRLTVL.

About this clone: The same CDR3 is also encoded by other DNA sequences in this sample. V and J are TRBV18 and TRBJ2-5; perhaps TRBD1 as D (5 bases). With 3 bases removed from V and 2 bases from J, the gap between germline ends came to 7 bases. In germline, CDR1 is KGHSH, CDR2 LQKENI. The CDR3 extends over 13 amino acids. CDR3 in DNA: TGTGCCAGCTCACCGAGACAGCAAGAGACCCAGTACTTC. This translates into CASSPRQQETQYF. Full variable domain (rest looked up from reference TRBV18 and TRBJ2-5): NAGVMQNPRHLVRRRGQEARLRCSPMKGHSHVYWYRQLPEEGLKFMVYLQKENIIDESGMPKERFSAEFPKEGPSILRIQQVVRGDSAAYFCASSPRQQETQYFGPGTRLLVL.

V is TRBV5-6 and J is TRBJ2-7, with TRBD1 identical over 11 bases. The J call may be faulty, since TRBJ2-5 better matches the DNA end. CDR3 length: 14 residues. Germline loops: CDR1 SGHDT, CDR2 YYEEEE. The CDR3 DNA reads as TGTGCCAGCAGCGGGACAGGGGGACAAGAGACCCAGTACTTC. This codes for CASSGTGGQETQYF.

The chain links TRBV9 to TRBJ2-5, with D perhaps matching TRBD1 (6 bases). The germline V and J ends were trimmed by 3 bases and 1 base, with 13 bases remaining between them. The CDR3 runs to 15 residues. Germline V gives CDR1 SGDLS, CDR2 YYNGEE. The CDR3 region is CASSAGVSGQETQYF. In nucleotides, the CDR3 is TGTGCCAGCAGCGCAGGGGTGTCAGGCCAAGAGACCCAGTACTTC.

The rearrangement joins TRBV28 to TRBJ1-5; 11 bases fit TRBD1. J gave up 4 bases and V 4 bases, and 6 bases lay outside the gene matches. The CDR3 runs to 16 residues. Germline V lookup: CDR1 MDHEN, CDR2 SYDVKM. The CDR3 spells CASSSGQGVGNQPQHF. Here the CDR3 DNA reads TGTGCCAGCAGTTCGGGACAGGGGGTAGGAAATCAGCCCCAGCATTTT.

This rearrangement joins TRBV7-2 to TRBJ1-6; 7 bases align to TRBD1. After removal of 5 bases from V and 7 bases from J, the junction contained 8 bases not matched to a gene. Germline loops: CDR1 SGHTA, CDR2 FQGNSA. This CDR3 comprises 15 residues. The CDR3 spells CASSRRQGRNSPLHF. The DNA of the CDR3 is TGTGCCAGCAGCCGCCGACAGGGCAGAAATTCACCCCTCCACTTT.

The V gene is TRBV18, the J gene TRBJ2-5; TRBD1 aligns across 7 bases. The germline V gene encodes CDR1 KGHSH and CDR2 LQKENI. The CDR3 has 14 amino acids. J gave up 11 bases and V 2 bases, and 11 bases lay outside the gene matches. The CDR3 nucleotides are TGTGCCAGCTCACCATCGGACAGGTTTAGGGAGCAGTACTTC. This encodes CASSPSDRFREQYF.

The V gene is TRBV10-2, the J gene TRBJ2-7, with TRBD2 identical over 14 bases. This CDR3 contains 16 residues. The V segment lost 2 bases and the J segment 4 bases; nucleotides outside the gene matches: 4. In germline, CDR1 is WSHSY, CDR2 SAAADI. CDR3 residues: CASSEPRLAGGYEQYF. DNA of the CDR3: TGCGCCAGCAGTGAGCCCCGACTAGCGGGGGGGTACGAGCAGTACTTC.

The DNA for the CDR3 is TGTGCCAGCAGTCCCAGCGGGGGGGTCTACAATGAGCAGTTCTTC. This sequence encodes CASSPSGGVYNEQFF. The chain has TRBV28 and TRBJ2-1, with 10 nucleotides matching TRBD2. Trimming at V came to 5 bases and at J to 3 bases, leaving 4 bases not matched to a gene. This CDR3 has 15 amino acids. The germline CDR1 and CDR2 sequences are MDHEN and SYDVKM.

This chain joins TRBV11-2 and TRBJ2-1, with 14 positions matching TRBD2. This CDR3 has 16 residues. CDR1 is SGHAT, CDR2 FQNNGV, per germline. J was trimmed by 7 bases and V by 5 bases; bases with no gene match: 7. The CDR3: CASSPRLAGGQNEQFF. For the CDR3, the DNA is TGTGCCAGCAGCCCGAGACTAGCGGGGGGGCAAAATGAGCAGTTCTTC.

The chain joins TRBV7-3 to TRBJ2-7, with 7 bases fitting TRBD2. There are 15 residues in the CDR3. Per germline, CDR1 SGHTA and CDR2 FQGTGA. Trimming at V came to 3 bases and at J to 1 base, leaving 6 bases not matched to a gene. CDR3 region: CASSLGGGGSYEQYF. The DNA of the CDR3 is TGTGCCAGCAGCTTGGGCGGGGGTGGGTCCTACGAGCAGTACTTC. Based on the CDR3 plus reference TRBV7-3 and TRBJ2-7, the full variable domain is GAGVSQTPSNKVTEKGKYVELRCDPISGHTALYWYRQSLGQGPEFLIYFQGTGAADDSGLPNDRFFAVRPEGSVSTLKIQRTERGDSAVYLCASSLGGGGSYEQYFGPGTRLTVT.

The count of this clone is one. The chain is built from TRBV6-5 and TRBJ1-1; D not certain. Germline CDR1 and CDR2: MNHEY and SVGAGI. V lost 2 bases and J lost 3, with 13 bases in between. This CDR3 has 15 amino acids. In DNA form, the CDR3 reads TGTGCCAGCAGTTACGACGGGAGGGTGTACACTGAAGCTTTCTTT. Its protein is CASSYDGRVYTEAFF.

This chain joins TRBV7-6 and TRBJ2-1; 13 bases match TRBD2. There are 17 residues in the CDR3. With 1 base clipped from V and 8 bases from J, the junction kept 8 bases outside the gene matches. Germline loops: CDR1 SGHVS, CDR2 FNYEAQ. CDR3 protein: CASSLDRTSGGGHEQFF. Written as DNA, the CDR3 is TGTGCCAGCAGCTTAGACCGAACTAGCGGGGGGGGGCATGAGCAGTTCTTC. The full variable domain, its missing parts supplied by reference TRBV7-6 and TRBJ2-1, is GAGVSQSPRYKVTKRGQDVALRCDPISGHVSLYWYRQALGQGPEFLTYFNYEAQQDKSGLPNDRFSAERPEGSISTLTIQRTEQRDSAMYRCASSLDRTSGGGHEQFFGPGTRLTVL.